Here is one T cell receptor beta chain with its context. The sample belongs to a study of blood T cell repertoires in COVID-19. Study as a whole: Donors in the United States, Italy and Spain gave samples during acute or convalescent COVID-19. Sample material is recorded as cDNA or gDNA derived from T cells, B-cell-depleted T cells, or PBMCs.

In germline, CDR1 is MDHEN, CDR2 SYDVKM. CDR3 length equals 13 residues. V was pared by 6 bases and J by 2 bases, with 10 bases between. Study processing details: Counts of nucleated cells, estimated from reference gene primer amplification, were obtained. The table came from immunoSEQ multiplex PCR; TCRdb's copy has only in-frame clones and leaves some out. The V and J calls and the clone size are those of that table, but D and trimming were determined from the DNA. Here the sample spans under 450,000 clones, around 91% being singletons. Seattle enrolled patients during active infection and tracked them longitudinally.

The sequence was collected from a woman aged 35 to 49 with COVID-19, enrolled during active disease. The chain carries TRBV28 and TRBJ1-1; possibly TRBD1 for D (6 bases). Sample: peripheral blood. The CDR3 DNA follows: TGTGCCAGCAGAGGACAGCAAAACACTGAAGCTTTCTTT. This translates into CASRGQQNTEAFF.